These 7 T cell receptor beta chains originate from one sample sequenced in a study of T cell clonotyping in hematopoietic cell transplantation. Profiling relied on immunoSEQ multiplex PCR, and the TCRdb table lists in-frame clones only, not all of them. The repertoire holds about 17,000 clones, with more than 75% as singletons. This specimen was PBMCs, taken 100 days after allogeneic stem cell transplant. Source of these receptors: a male patient aged 60 to 75 who had an allogeneic stem cell transplant from a related donor, so the T cells may come from the graft donor. Some clones in this sample may be carry-over from other donors' samples.

J is TRBJ1-2 and V is TRBV28; D may be TRBD1 (6 bases). This CDR3 is built from 14 residues. Germline V gene sequence: CDR1 MDHEN, CDR2 SYDVKM. V lost 3 bases to trimming and J lost 4 bases, with 12 bases between them. CDR3: CASSFTGPAYGYTF. CDR3 nucleotide sequence: TGTGCCAGCAGTTTTACAGGGCCCGCCTATGGCTACACCTTC.

This clone was observed once. CDR3 bases: TGTGCCACCAGCAGAGTTCCGGTTACTAACTATGGCTACACCTTC. Amino acids: CATSRVPVTNYGYTF. V is TRBV15 and J is TRBJ1-2; D not certain. CDR1 is LNHNV, CDR2 YYDKDF, per germline (reference sequence). The V gene lost 1 base and the J gene lost 0 bases, with 9 bases spanning the gap. This CDR3 region has 15 residues.

The V gene is TRBV29-1, the J gene TRBJ1-5; unclear D gene. Trimming removed 4 bases from V and 4 bases from J, with 11 bases in between. Germline CDR1 SQVTM, CDR2 ANQGSEA. The CDR3 length is 13 residues. CDR3: CSVAGSANQPQHF. The CDR3 nucleotides are TGCAGCGTTGCAGGCAGTGCAAATCAGCCCCAGCATTTT.

The chain couples TRBV5-1 to TRBJ2-5, with D tentatively TRBD1 (6 bases). Per germline, CDR1 SGHRS and CDR2 YFSETQ. CDR3 length: 17 amino acids. The germline V and J ends were trimmed by 4 bases and 7 bases, with 26 bases remaining between them. The CDR3 DNA follows: TGCGCCAGCAGCCCCGAGGGTCTACAGGGAGAGGGAGCGACCCAGTACTTC. It encodes CASSPEGLQGEGATQYF.

The chain employs TRBV4-3 and TRBJ1-1; no firm D call. This CDR3 spans 14 amino acids. The germline V gene has CDR1 LGHNA and CDR2 YSLEER. V was shortened by 0 bases and J by 5 bases, with 10 bases between the two germline ends. CDR3 coding DNA: TGCGCCAGCAGCCAAGATGCCGGGGTGACTGAAGCTTTCTTT. This gives the protein CASSQDAGVTEAFF.

In its sample, this clone was seen a few times. The genes are TRBV6-5 and TRBJ1-2, with a possible D match to TRBD1 (6 bases). CDR1 is MNHEY, CDR2 SVGAGI, per germline. CDR3 length equals 12 residues. With 7 bases removed from V and 8 bases from J, the gap between germline ends came to 14 bases. CDR3 DNA: TGTGCCAGCACCTCGACAGGCCGAGGCTACACCTTC. This encodes CASTSTGRGYTF.

This chain links TRBV6-5 with TRBJ1-2; D remains unclear. Trimming shortened V by 7 bases and J by 5 bases, and 20 bases separated the two germline ends. Germline values: CDR1 MNHEY, CDR2 SVGAGI. This CDR3 spans 15 amino acids. The CDR3 reads CASTQLGGSRYGYTF. The DNA for the CDR3 is TGTGCCAGCACCCAACTCGGCGGTTCCAGATATGGCTACACCTTC.